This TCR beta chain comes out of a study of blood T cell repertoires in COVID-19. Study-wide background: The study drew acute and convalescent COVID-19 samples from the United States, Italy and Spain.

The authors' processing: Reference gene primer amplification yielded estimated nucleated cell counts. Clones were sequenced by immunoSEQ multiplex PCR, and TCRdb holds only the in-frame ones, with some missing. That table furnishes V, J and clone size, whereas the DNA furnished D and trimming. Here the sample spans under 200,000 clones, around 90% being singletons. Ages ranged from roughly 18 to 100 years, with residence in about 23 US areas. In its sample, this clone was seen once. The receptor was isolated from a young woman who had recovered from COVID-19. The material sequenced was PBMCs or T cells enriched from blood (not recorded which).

CDR3 bases: TGTGCCAGCAGTTACGATCGGGGGAAGCTAGACGAGCAGTACTTC. Its translation: CASSYDRGKLDEQYF. This chain links TRBV6-5 with TRBJ2-7, with D tentatively TRBD2 (6 bases). Germline V gene sequence: CDR1 MNHEY, CDR2 SVGAGI. Trimming took 2 bases from V and 5 from J, leaving 16 bases between them. The CDR3 runs 15 residues.